This passage covers 25 T cell receptor beta chains from one sample sequenced in a study of cytomegalovirus exposure and HLA in healthy donors (dated by TCRdb to about 2017). The library was built by means of the immunoSEQ multiplex PCR assay. The multiplex PCR relied on a mix of 60 forward primers for TCR Vbeta segments and 13 reverse primers for TCR Jbeta segments. TCRdb obtained this table from immuneACCESS and retained in-frame rearrangements with V and J assigned. These tables miss some clones; where compared with another copy, unresolved V genes account for less than half of the shortfall, and the remainder is unexplained. The table kept for this sample lists about 200,000 clones. Approximately 6.4% of the sample goes to the ten largest clones. Sequenced input: PBMCs. Source of these receptors: a man aged 25-45 years in good health and CMV-seronegative.

The gene calls are TRBV5-1 and TRBJ1-5; TRBD1 aligns across 9 bases. Losses at the gene ends were 4 bases for V and 0 bases for J; bases not matched to a gene: 2. Germline V lookup: CDR1 SGHRS, CDR2 YFSETQ. The CDR3 runs to 15 residues. CDR3 DNA: TGCGCCAGCAGCAAGGGACAGGGTAGCAATCAGCCCCAGCATTTT. Amino acid sequence: CASSKGQGSNQPQHF. The full variable domain, with the rest looked up from reference TRBV5-1 and TRBJ1-5, is KAGVTQTPRYLIKTRGQQVTLSCSPISGHRSVSWYQQTPGQGLQFLFEYFSETQRNKGNFPGRFSGRQFSNSRSEMNVSTLELGDSALYLCASSKGQGSNQPQHFGDGTRLSIL.

The V call is TRBV6-4, the J call TRBJ2-1, with D unclear. Looked up from germline, CDR1 is MRHNA and CDR2 is SNTAGT. The CDR3 length is 14 residues. V was trimmed by 1 base and J by 9 bases, leaving 13 bases between them. This CDR3 is CASSDFASAGEQFF. In DNA, the CDR3 is TGTGCCAGCAGTGACTTCGCATCCGCCGGTGAGCAGTTCTTC.

The rearrangement links TRBV2 to TRBJ1-5, with TRBD1 as a possible D gene (6 bases). The CDR3 has 15 amino acids. Between the trimmed V and J ends, which lost 5 bases and 7 bases, there was a span of 18 bases. CDR1 is SNHLY and CDR2 is FYNNEI in the germline V gene. This chain's CDR3 is CASSLQTGGGQPQHF. For the CDR3, the DNA is TGTGCCAGCAGTTTACAAACTGGGGGGGGCCAGCCCCAGCATTTT.

The chain links TRBV4-1 to TRBJ1-5; 11 bases line up with TRBD1. Germline assignment: CDR1 MGHRA and CDR2 YSYEKL. V shed 1 base and J 7 bases; nucleotides not matched to a gene: 6. CDR3 length: 16 amino acids. The CDR3 coding sequence is TGCGCCAGCAGCCAAGGGACAGGGGGCGCGGGACAGCCCCAGCATTTT. It encodes CASSQGTGGAGQPQHF.

V usage is TRBV12-5 and J usage is TRBJ1-3; D possibly corresponds to TRBD1 (5 bases). CDR3 length: 17 residues. Germline V gene sequence: CDR1 LGHNT, CDR2 FRNRAP. V shed 0 bases and J shed 9 bases, with 21 bases lying between them. CDR3 loop: CASGLVLGPTSPGTIYF. In DNA, the CDR3 is TGTGCTAGTGGTTTGGTACTGGGGCCCACCTCACCCGGCACCATATATTTT.

J is TRBJ2-5 and V is TRBV5-6; D may be TRBD2 (5 bases). V lost 4 bases and J 5 bases, leaving 12 bases between the germline ends. Per the germline V gene, CDR1 is SGHDT and CDR2 is YYEEEE. This CDR3 has 13 residues. Written as DNA, the CDR3 is TGTGCCAGCAGCACCCCAACGGGGGAGACCCAGTACTTC. Its protein is CASSTPTGETQYF.

The gene calls are TRBV5-1 and TRBJ1-1; D may be TRBD1 (6 bases). The germline V and J ends were trimmed by 5 bases and 6 bases, with 14 bases remaining between them. Germline-derived CDR1 and CDR2 are SGHRS and YFSETQ. The CDR3 extends over 13 amino acids. The CDR3 here is CASSSGGWAEAFF. For the CDR3, the DNA is TGCGCCAGCAGTTCGGGGGGCTGGGCTGAAGCTTTCTTT.

CDR3 DNA: TGTGCCAGCAGCTCTCCCCTGCGGGAGCCCTCCTACGAGCAGTACTTC. This translates into CASSSPLREPSYEQYF. The J gene is TRBJ2-7, the V gene TRBV7-9, with 7 positions matching TRBD2. The CDR3 covers 16 residues. J gave up 0 bases and V 4 bases, and 9 bases lay outside the gene matches. Per germline, CDR1 SEHNR and CDR2 FQNEAQ (reference sequence).

The chain employs TRBV2 and TRBJ2-1, with a possible D match to TRBD1 (6 bases). This CDR3 is 15 amino acids long. Germline V gene sequence: CDR1 SNHLY, CDR2 FYNNEI. Trimming shortened V by 5 bases and J by 4 bases, and 15 bases separated the two germline ends. In DNA form, the CDR3 reads TGTGCCAGCAGTTCGGACAGCCTTCAGTACAATGAGCAGTTCTTC. Its translation is CASSSDSLQYNEQFF. Using reference TRBV2 and TRBJ2-1 for the parts outside the CDR3, the full variable domain is EPEVTQTPSHQVTQMGQEVILRCVPISNHLYFYWYRQILGQKVEFLVSFYNNEISEKSEIFDDQFSVERPDGSNFTLKIRSTKLEDSAMYFCASSSDSLQYNEQFFGPGTRLTVL.

This chain connects TRBV19 to TRBJ2-7, with TRBD2 matching 12 bases. Germline lookup yields CDR1 LNHDA and CDR2 SQIVND (reference sequence). With 9 bases clipped from V and 2 bases from J, the junction kept 8 bases outside the gene matches. This CDR3 has 15 amino acids. DNA of the CDR3: TGTGCCAGCCATTCTAGCGGGGGGGGCACCTACGAGCAGTACTTC. It translates to CASHSSGGGTYEQYF.

The chain has TRBV30 and TRBJ2-1; D is unresolved. Germline CDR1 reads GTSNPN; CDR2 reads SVGIG (reference sequence). This CDR3 contains 12 residues. The ends were cut back, 5 bases at V and 9 bases at J, with 14 bases in the middle. The chain's CDR3 is CAWAYSAGEQFF. CDR3 DNA sequence: TGTGCCTGGGCATACTCCGCCGGTGAGCAGTTCTTC. The complete variable domain, with remaining parts taken from reference TRBV30 and TRBJ2-1, reads SQTIHQWPATLVQPVGSPLSLECTVEGTSNPNLYWYRQAAGRGLQLLFYSVGIGQISSEVPQNLSASRPQDRQFILSSKKLLLSDSGFYLCAWAYSAGEQFFGPGTRLTVL.

V gene TRBV4-3 combines with J gene TRBJ2-2; 11 positions match TRBD2. Germline trimming cut 3 bases from V and 4 bases from J; bases unmatched to any gene: 1. From germline, CDR1 is LGHNA and CDR2 YSLEER. This CDR3 spans 15 amino acids. The CDR3 loop is CASSQGLAVTGELFF. The DNA for the CDR3 is TGCGCCAGCAGCCAGGGACTAGCGGTCACCGGGGAGCTGTTTTTT.

The chain has TRBV19 and TRBJ1-5, with 9 bases that match TRBD1. Trimming took 5 bases from V and 6 from J; bases not matched to a gene: 11. There are 16 residues in the CDR3. Germline CDR1 reads LNHDA; CDR2 reads SQIVND (reference sequence). The CDR3 spells CASSPLGGTGPQPQHF. Written as DNA, the CDR3 is TGTGCCAGTAGTCCCTTAGGGGGGACAGGGCCTCAGCCCCAGCATTTT.

The chain links TRBV7-8 to TRBJ1-1; the D gene is possibly TRBD1 (5 bases). The CDR3 loop spans 13 amino acids. Germline V gene sequence: CDR1 SGHVS, CDR2 FQNEAQ. V lost 4 bases and J lost 8, with 14 bases in between. The CDR3 reads CASSSSGRGEAFF. CDR3 DNA: TGTGCCAGCAGCTCCTCGGGGAGGGGAGAAGCTTTCTTT.

V usage is TRBV19 and J usage is TRBJ1-4, with 11 nucleotides matching TRBD1. Germline V gene lookup returns CDR1 LNHDA and CDR2 SQIVND (reference sequence). Trimming removed 5 bases from V and 5 bases from J; junction bases left unmatched: 10. The CDR3 sequence is 17 residues long. The DNA of the CDR3 is TGTGCCAGTAGTCCACGGACAGGGGGCCTCCTGAATGAAAAACTGTTTTTT. This codes for CASSPRTGGLLNEKLFF.

The chain uses TRBV4-1 and TRBJ2-7, with a tentative D call TRBD1 (6 bases). The CDR3 sequence is 17 residues long. Per the germline V gene, CDR1 is MGHRA and CDR2 is YSYEKL. Trimming took off 1 base at V and 0 bases at J, with 16 bases between the two ends. CDR3 nucleotides: TGCGCCAGCAGCCAAGGGGCGACAGGCCAACTCTCCTACGAGCAGTACTTC. Translating gives CASSQGATGQLSYEQYF.

The chain links TRBV18 to TRBJ2-7; possibly TRBD2 for D (6 bases). Trimming left V 4 bases short and J 4 bases short, with 17 bases between. The CDR3 loop spans 15 amino acids. CDR1 and CDR2 (germline): KGHSH, LQKENI. CDR3 loop: CASSLGSGVGYEQYF. CDR3 nucleotide sequence: TGTGCCAGCTCACTGGGGTCGGGGGTAGGTTACGAGCAGTACTTC.

This chain connects TRBV10-3 to TRBJ1-5, with D tentatively TRBD1 (5 bases). Trimming removed 2 bases at V and 5 bases at J, with 16 bases between. The germline V gene encodes CDR1 ENHRY and CDR2 SYGVKD. This CDR3 is 16 amino acids long. CDR3 residues: CAISEGARTYYQPQHF. CDR3 sequence (DNA): TGTGCCATCAGTGAGGGAGCTCGGACATACTATCAGCCCCAGCATTTT.

This chain connects TRBV18 to TRBJ2-7; 13 positions match TRBD2. The CDR3 is 16 residues long. V shed 3 bases, J shed 1 base, and the junction held 3 bases outside the gene matches. The germline gives CDR1 KGHSH, CDR2 LQKENI. CDR3 in amino acids: CASSPRLAGGSYEQYF. The CDR3 DNA reads TGTGCCAGCTCACCCAGACTAGCGGGAGGATCCTACGAGCAGTACTTC.

This rearrangement joins TRBV10-3 to TRBJ2-7; a weak D match, TRBD2 (6 bases). Trimming removed 3 bases at V and 2 bases at J, with 14 bases between. This CDR3 has 15 residues. In germline, CDR1 is ENHRY, CDR2 SYGVKD. The CDR3 sequence: CAISDFTSSAYEQYF. The DNA of the CDR3 is TGTGCCATCAGTGACTTTACTAGCAGCGCCTACGAGCAGTACTTC.

The chain combines TRBV29-1 with TRBJ1-1; D is unclear. The CDR3 runs 13 residues. V shed 4 bases and J shed 0 bases, with 9 bases lying between them. Germline V gives CDR1 SQVTM, CDR2 ANQGSEA. Written as DNA, the CDR3 is TGCAGCGTTGTTGGGCTGATGAACACTGAAGCTTTCTTT. This gives the protein CSVVGLMNTEAFF.

The rearrangement joins TRBV11-2 to TRBJ1-2, with D perhaps TRBD1 (5 bases). Germline V CDR1 and CDR2: SGHAT, FQNNGV. CDR3 size: 13 residues. Trimming stripped 1 base from V and 8 bases from J, with 11 bases between. The CDR3 loop is CASSLVGGKGYTF. The CDR3 DNA reads TGTGCCAGCAGCTTAGTCGGGGGTAAGGGCTACACCTTC.

The chain recombines TRBV7-6 with TRBJ1-1; 8 bases are a match to TRBD1. CDR3 length: 16 residues. CDR1 is SGHVS, CDR2 FNYEAQ, per germline. With 1 base clipped from V and 0 bases from J, the junction kept 4 bases outside the gene matches. CDR3 region: CASSLGDRGMNTEAFF. In nucleotides, the CDR3 is TGTGCCAGCAGCTTAGGAGACAGGGGCATGAACACTGAAGCTTTCTTT.

The chain combines TRBV9 with TRBJ1-3; 7 nucleotides match TRBD1. The CDR3 totals 18 residues. Germline loops: CDR1 SGDLS, CDR2 YYNGEE. The J segment lost 5 bases and the V segment lost 4 bases, leaving 18 bases of the junction unmatched. CDR3 sequence reads: CASSTPQGPPFNRNTIYF. CDR3 coding DNA: TGTGCCAGCAGCACACCACAGGGGCCACCCTTCAACAGAAACACCATATATTTT.

This chain uses TRBV27 with TRBJ2-7; 7 nucleotides line up with TRBD2. The germline V gene has CDR1 MNHEY and CDR2 SMNVEV (reference sequence). The CDR3 is 16 residues long. V shed 5 bases, J shed 2 bases, and the junction held 12 bases outside the gene matches. CDR3 sequence reads: CASSPGEGQSAYEQYF. CDR3 nucleotides: TGTGCCAGCAGTCCGGGGGAGGGGCAGAGTGCCTACGAGCAGTACTTC.